This TCR beta chain was profiled in a study of blood T cell repertoires in COVID-19. The overall study: PBMCs, B-cell-depleted T cells, or T cells were the source of the cDNA or gDNA that made up the material.

The CDR3 extends over 17 amino acids. Germline V gene sequence: CDR1 LGHNA, CDR2 YSLEER. The V and J ends lost 1 base and 0 bases respectively, with 13 bases between them. In the original processing: The assay estimated nucleated cells by amplifying reference gene primers. The data were produced by immunoSEQ multiplex PCR, yet TCRdb's version contains in-frame clones alone and is incomplete. That table gives V, J and clone size, and the DNA gave D and trimming. The data hold more than 140,000 clones, with about 86% observed a single time. Sequencing used peripheral blood. The gene calls are TRBV4-3 and TRBJ2-4; weak D call: TRBD1 (5 bases). The source is a woman aged 60-75 years with acute or convalescent COVID-19. This chain's CDR3 is CASSQVQGTLAKNIQYF. The CDR3 nucleotides are TGCGCCAGCAGCCAAGTTCAGGGTACCCTAGCCAAAAACATTCAGTACTTC.